These 26 T cell receptor beta chains were sequenced from one sample in a study of radiotherapy plus CTLA-4 blockade in lung cancer. Profiling relied on immunoSEQ multiplex PCR, and the TCRdb table lists in-frame clones only, not all of them. The table has 70,000 to 90,000 clones, about 80% seen once. This sample comprised peripheral blood, obtained from a patient treated with radiotherapy plus ipilimumab. All receptors derive from a human donor with non-small cell lung cancer who had a complete response to radiotherapy plus ipilimumab.

This clone occurred a few times. The chain couples TRBV19 to TRBJ1-1; a possible D gene is TRBD1 (5 bases). The germline gives CDR1 LNHDA, CDR2 SQIVND (reference sequence). V was cut by 1 base and J by 7 bases, with 10 bases left in between. This CDR3 has 13 amino acids. The CDR3: CASSIGGVVEAFF. CDR3 DNA: TGTGCCAGTAGTATAGGGGGGGTAGTTGAAGCTTTCTTT.

The chain carries TRBV27 and TRBJ2-7; D tentatively fits TRBD1 or TRBD2 (6 bases each). This CDR3 is 15 amino acids long. V was trimmed by 6 bases and J by 5 bases, leaving 20 bases between them. The germline V gene encodes CDR1 MNHEY and CDR2 SMNVEV (reference sequence). The CDR3 DNA reads TGTGCCAGCAGAAACCTAGCGCAGGGGACTCACGAGCAGTACTTC. Translated: CASRNLAQGTHEQYF.

The gene calls are TRBV18 and TRBJ2-7; TRBD1 agrees at 11 bases. The length of the CDR3 is 15 residues. V was clipped by 5 bases and J by 2 bases; unmatched bases: 5. In germline, CDR1 is KGHSH, CDR2 LQKENI. CDR3 residues: CASSVGTGGPYEQYV. DNA for the CDR3: TGTGCCAGCTCAGTCGGGACAGGGGGGCCCTACGAGCAGTACGTC.

The genes are TRBV28 and TRBJ1-3, with D unresolved. This CDR3 comprises 16 residues. V dropped 3 bases and J dropped 0 bases, with 12 bases sitting between them. Germline V lookup: CDR1 MDHEN, CDR2 SYDVKM. The CDR3 DNA is TGTGCCAGCAGTTTGTCGACCGTGAGCTCTGGAAACACCATATATTTT. It yields the protein CASSLSTVSSGNTIYF.

V is TRBV11-2 and J is TRBJ2-7, with TRBD1 as a possible D gene (5 bases). This CDR3 has 15 amino acids. CDR1 SGHAT and CDR2 FQNNGV come from the germline V gene. The V and J ends lost 1 base and 0 bases respectively, with 10 bases between them. In DNA form, the CDR3 reads TGTGCCAGCAGCTTAGGGGGCAGGAGCTCCTACGAGCAGTACTTC. This sequence encodes CASSLGGRSSYEQYF.

This clone was counted between two and nine times. The chain couples TRBV11-3 to TRBJ2-3; D is ambiguous. Germline V lookup: CDR1 SGHNT, CDR2 YENEEA. V gave up 1 base and J gave up 3 bases, with 14 bases separating them. The CDR3 length is 16 residues. The CDR3 protein is CASSLASGVGTDTQYF. The CDR3 DNA follows: TGTGCCAGCAGCTTAGCATCAGGTGTCGGAACAGATACGCAGTATTTT.

The chain has TRBV5-1 and TRBJ2-1, with 14 nucleotides matching TRBD2. The CDR3 has 20 residues. J was trimmed by 2 bases and V by 1 base; bases with no gene match: 11. Germline-derived CDR1 and CDR2 are SGHRS and YFSETQ. As DNA, the CDR3 is TGCGCCAGCAGCTTGTGGGGCGGACTAGCGGGAGGTAAAGCCTACAATGAGCAGTTCTTC. As protein: CASSLWGGLAGGKAYNEQFF.

This clone was seen once. V usage is TRBV2 and J usage is TRBJ2-1, with TRBD1 identical over 9 bases. The CDR3 consists of 15 residues. Germline V CDR1 and CDR2: SNHLY, FYNNEI. V shed 1 base and J 6 bases; nucleotides not matched to a gene: 4. The CDR3 is CASSEDGTGRNEQFF. CDR3 bases: TGTGCCAGCAGTGAAGATGGGACAGGGCGCAATGAGCAGTTCTTC.

The V call is TRBV30, the J call TRBJ1-6, with D hard to call. The V gene lost 3 bases and the J gene lost 12 bases, with 9 bases spanning the gap. The CDR3 covers 11 residues. Per the germline V gene, CDR1 is GTSNPN and CDR2 is SVGIG (reference sequence). The CDR3 bases are TGTGCCTGGAGCGACGAAGGACCCCTCCACTTT. It codes for CAWSDEGPLHF.

V and J are TRBV7-9 and TRBJ2-3; D unclear. Germline CDR1 and CDR2: SEHNR and FQNEAQ (reference sequence). Trimming shortened V by 1 base and J by 4 bases, and 3 bases separated the two germline ends. The CDR3 consists of 12 residues. CDR3 sequence: CASSLGPDTQYF. The CDR3 DNA follows: TGTGCCAGCAGCTTAGGTCCAGATACGCAGTATTTT.

V is TRBV7-2 and J is TRBJ2-7; D remains ambiguous. Trimming left V 5 bases short and J 8 bases short, with 13 bases between. The germline gives CDR1 SGHTA, CDR2 FQGNSA. This CDR3 is built from 12 residues. The CDR3 DNA sequence: TGTGCCAGCAGCAATATTATCTCTCAGCAGTACTTC. This translates into CASSNIISQQYF.

This clone showed up just a few times. The chain is built from TRBV19 and TRBJ1-5; 7 nucleotides agree with TRBD1. The CDR3 is 15 amino acids. J was trimmed by 3 bases and V by 1 base; bases with no gene match: 3. The germline CDR1 and CDR2 sequences are LNHDA and SQIVND (reference sequence). The CDR3 nucleotides are TGTGCCAGTAGTATAGTGGGACAGAACAATCAGCCCCAGCATTTT. Protein: CASSIVGQNNQPQHF.

In its sample, this clone was seen a few times. The chain combines TRBV5-4 with TRBJ2-1; 8 bases match TRBD1. The V segment lost 3 bases and the J segment 1 base; nucleotides outside the gene matches: 6. Germline V gene lookup returns CDR1 SGHNT and CDR2 YYREEE (reference sequence). The CDR3 covers 16 residues. CDR3 nucleotides: TGTGCCAGCAGCTCCCCGACAGGGGAGTCCTACAATGAGCAGTTCTTC. It translates to CASSSPTGESYNEQFF.

The V call is TRBV14, the J call TRBJ1-3; 8 bases are a match to TRBD1. The V and J ends lost 0 bases and 3 bases, in that order; junction bases with no gene match: 4. The CDR3 is 16 residues long. CDR1 is SGHDN and CDR2 is FVKESK in the germline V gene. CDR3 loop: CASSQEGTGHGNTIYF. The CDR3 bases are TGTGCCAGCAGCCAAGAAGGGACAGGCCATGGAAACACCATATATTTT. Using reference TRBV14 and TRBJ1-3 for the parts outside the CDR3, the full variable domain is EAGVTQFPSHSVIEKGQTVTLRCDPISGHDNLYWYRRVMGKEIKFLLHFVKESKQDESGMPNNRFLAERTGGTYSTLKVQPAELEDSGVYFCASSQEGTGHGNTIYFGEGSWLTVV.

This chain connects TRBV10-1 to TRBJ2-2, with TRBD2 matching over 10 bases. In germline, CDR1 is WNHNN, CDR2 SYGVQD (reference sequence). V was clipped by 2 bases and J by 0 bases; unmatched bases: 3. CDR3 length equals 17 residues. CDR3 in DNA: TGCGCCAGCAGTGAGGTAGCGGGGGGTCCGAACACCGGGGAGCTGTTTTTT. Protein: CASSEVAGGPNTGELFF.

V is TRBV5-8 and J is TRBJ2-5; 14 bases are shared with TRBD2. This CDR3 is built from 16 residues. V lost 4 bases to trimming and J lost 4 bases; unmatched junction nucleotides: 6. The germline V gene has CDR1 SGHTS and CDR2 YDEGEE. DNA for the CDR3: TGTGCCAGCAGCCGGACTAGCGGGAGGACCACAGAGACCCAGTACTTC. It is translated as CASSRTSGRTTETQYF.

This sequence joins TRBV27 and TRBJ2-3; D is possibly TRBD2 (6 bases). Trimming removed 4 bases at V and 1 base at J, with 12 bases between. The CDR3 runs 15 residues. The germline CDR1 and CDR2 sequences are MNHEY and SMNVEV (reference sequence). This chain's CDR3 is CASSSPSVGTDTQYF. CDR3 nucleotides: TGTGCCAGCAGTTCCCCTAGCGTGGGCACAGATACGCAGTATTTT.

This clone came up a few times. The chain is built from TRBV29-1 and TRBJ1-2; D gene ambiguous. Germline CDR1 is SQVTM and CDR2 is ANQGSEA. Trimming left V 4 bases short and J 2 bases short, with 11 bases between. CDR3 length: 13 amino acids. Here the CDR3 DNA reads TGCAGCGTTGTGAGGGCGGGGAACTATGGCTACACCTTC. It translates to CSVVRAGNYGYTF. Full variable domain (outside the CDR3, taken from reference TRBV29-1 and TRBJ1-2): SAVISQKPSRDICQRGTSLTIQCQVDSQVTMMFWYRQQPGQSLTLIATANQGSEATYESGFVIDKFPISRPNLTFSTLTVSNMSPEDSSIYLCSVVRAGNYGYTFGSGTRLTVV.

This chain joins TRBV29-1 and TRBJ2-3, with TRBD1 matching 7 bases. V was clipped by 2 bases and J by 4 bases; unmatched bases: 15. The length of the CDR3 is 17 residues. Germline-derived CDR1 and CDR2 are SQVTM and ANQGSEA. The CDR3 spells CSVELIKRNRGADTQYF. CDR3 DNA sequence: TGCAGCGTTGAACTCATAAAACGGAACAGGGGAGCAGATACGCAGTATTTT.

As concerns this clone: The germline gene is not matched at one end of the junction; a read error may be the cause. The rearrangement joins TRBV14 to TRBJ2-1, with 11 bases matching TRBD2. This CDR3 region has 16 residues. Germline V gene data show CDR1 as SGHDN and CDR2 as FVKESK. This CDR3 reads CASSHRGLAVYNKQFF. The CDR3 bases are TGTGCCAGCAGCCACAGGGGACTAGCGGTCTACAATAAGCAGTTCTTC.

V usage is TRBV28 and J usage is TRBJ1-1; 8 bases line up with TRBD1. Germline trimming cut 6 bases from V and 0 bases from J; bases unmatched to any gene: 3. CDR3 length equals 14 residues. From germline, CDR1 is MDHEN and CDR2 SYDVKM. The CDR3 DNA reads as TGTGCCAGCAGGTCAGGGGGCATGAACACTGAAGCTTTCTTT. Residues: CASRSGGMNTEAFF.

The chain is built from TRBV18 and TRBJ2-7; D is perhaps TRBD1 (6 bases). Trimming took off 3 bases at V and 7 bases at J, with 16 bases between the two ends. The germline gives CDR1 KGHSH, CDR2 LQKENI. This CDR3 spans 14 amino acids. CDR3 coding DNA: TGTGCCAGCTCACCCCAAGCAGGGGCTCGGGAGCAGTACGTC. Translated: CASSPQAGAREQYV.

This chain links TRBV5-1 with TRBJ1-5; 7 bases fit TRBD1. The CDR3 totals 14 residues. Germline CDR1 and CDR2: SGHRS and YFSETQ. V dropped 3 bases and J dropped 2; count of bases not matched to a gene: 2. CDR3 bases: TGCGCCAGCAGCTCCGGACAGGGCAATCAGCCCCAGCATTTT. The encoded protein is CASSSGQGNQPQHF.

CDR3 in amino acids: CASSFAGGAPTEAFF. Written as DNA, the CDR3 is TGTGCCAGCAGCTTCGCGGGGGGCGCACCCACTGAAGCTTTCTTT. The chain employs TRBV7-2 and TRBJ1-1, with a tentative D call TRBD1 (6 bases). Trimming stripped 3 bases from V and 4 bases from J, with 15 bases between. The CDR3 covers 15 residues. Germline V gives CDR1 SGHTA, CDR2 FQGNSA.

In its sample, this clone was seen once. The chain recombines TRBV5-1 with TRBJ1-1; maybe TRBD1 (6 bases). Between the trimmed V and J ends, which lost 3 bases and 2 bases, there was a span of 17 bases. CDR1 and CDR2 from the germline V gene are SGHRS and YFSETQ. The CDR3 spans 16 residues. CDR3 in amino acids: CASSSHQTGVNTEAFF. In DNA form, the CDR3 reads TGCGCCAGCAGCTCCCACCAGACAGGCGTTAACACTGAAGCTTTCTTT.

This clone was seen more than once but under ten times. This chain connects TRBV20-1 to TRBJ2-1; no firm D call. Looked up from germline, CDR1 is DFQATT and CDR2 is SNEGSKA (reference sequence). Trimming shortened V by 1 base and J by 6 bases, and 4 bases separated the two germline ends. CDR3 length equals 11 residues. This CDR3 is CSARGPNEQFF. CDR3 in DNA: TGCAGTGCTAGAGGACCCAATGAGCAGTTCTTC.